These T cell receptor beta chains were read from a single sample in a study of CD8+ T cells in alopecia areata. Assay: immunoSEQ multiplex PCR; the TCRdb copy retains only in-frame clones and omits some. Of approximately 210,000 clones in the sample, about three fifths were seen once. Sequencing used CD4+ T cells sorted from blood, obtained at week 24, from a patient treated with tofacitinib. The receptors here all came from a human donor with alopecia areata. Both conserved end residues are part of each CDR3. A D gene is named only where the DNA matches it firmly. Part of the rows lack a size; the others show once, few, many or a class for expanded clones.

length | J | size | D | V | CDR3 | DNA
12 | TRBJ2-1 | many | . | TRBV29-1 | CSAKQGSNEQFF | TGCAGCGCTAAACAGGGTTCCAATGAGCAGTTCTTC
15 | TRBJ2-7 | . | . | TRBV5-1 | CASSSNTRVPYEQYF | TGCGCCAGCAGCTCCAACACCAGGGTCCCCTACGAGCAGTACTTC
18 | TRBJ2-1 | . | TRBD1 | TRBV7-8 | CASSLERGTGERYNEQFF | TGTGCCAGCAGCTTAGAGAGGGGGACAGGGGAGAGATACAATGAGCAGTTCTTC
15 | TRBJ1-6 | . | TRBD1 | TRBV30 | CAWSPRQGVDSPLHF | TGTGCCTGGAGTCCCCGACAGGGAGTCGATTCACCCCTCCACTTT
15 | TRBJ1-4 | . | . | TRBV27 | CASRRAGTVGEKLFF | TGTGCCAGCAGGAGAGCGGGAACAGTCGGCGAAAAACTGTTTTTT
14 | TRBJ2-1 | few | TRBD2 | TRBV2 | CASLISGGFSEQFF | TGTGCCAGCTTGATTAGCGGGGGGTTCAGCGAGCAGTTCTTC
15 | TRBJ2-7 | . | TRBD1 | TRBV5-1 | CASSLVGTAAYEQYF | TGCGCCAGCAGCTTGGTTGGGACAGCTGCCTACGAGCAGTACTTC
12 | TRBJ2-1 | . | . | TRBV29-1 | CSTGSAQTVQFF | TGCAGCACTGGGTCTGCTCAAACGGTTCAGTTCTTC
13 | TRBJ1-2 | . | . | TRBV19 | CASSTQALRGYTF | TGTGCCAGTAGTACGCAGGCCCTAAGAGGCTACACCTTC
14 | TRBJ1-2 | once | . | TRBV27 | CASSWNGLRDGYTF | TGTGCCAGCAGTTGGAACGGCTTAAGGGATGGCTACACCTTC
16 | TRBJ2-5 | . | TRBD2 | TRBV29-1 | CSVEEPLAGVQETQYF | TGCAGCGTTGAAGAACCCCTAGCGGGTGTCCAAGAGACCCAGTACTTC
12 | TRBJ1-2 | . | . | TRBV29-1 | CSTGPSFGGYTF | TGCAGCACCGGACCCTCTTTCGGGGGCTACACCTTC
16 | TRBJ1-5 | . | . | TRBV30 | CAWSTNQGQLNQPQHF | TGTGCCTGGAGCACAAACCAAGGACAGCTCAATCAGCCCCAGCATTTT
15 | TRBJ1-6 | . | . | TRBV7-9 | CASSYDSSYNSPLHF | TGTGCCAGCAGCTACGACAGCTCCTATAATTCACCCCTCCACTTT
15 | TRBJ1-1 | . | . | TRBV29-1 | CSVTQNRVTNTEAFF | TGCAGCGTTACGCAAAACAGGGTTACCAACACTGAAGCTTTCTTT
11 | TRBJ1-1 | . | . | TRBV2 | CASSDLGEAFF | TGTGCCAGCAGTGACTTGGGTGAAGCTTTCTTT
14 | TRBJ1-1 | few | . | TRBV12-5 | CASGLPPDSRGAFF | TGTGCTAGTGGTCTCCCCCCTGACAGTCGGGGGGCTTTCTTT
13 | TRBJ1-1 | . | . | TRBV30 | CAWSYRVGTEAFF | TGTGCCTGGAGCTACAGGGTGGGCACTGAAGCTTTCTTT
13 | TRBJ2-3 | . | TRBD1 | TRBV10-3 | CATTLQGAPTQYF | TGTGCCACGACCCTACAGGGGGCGCCTACGCAGTATTTT
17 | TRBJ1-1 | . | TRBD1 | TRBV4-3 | CASSRRIHSGGGTEAFF | TGCGCCAGCAGCCGAAGGATCCACTCAGGGGGAGGCACTGAAGCTTTCTTT
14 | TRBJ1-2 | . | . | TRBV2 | CASSELGANYGYTF | TGTGCCAGCAGTGAATTGGGGGCTAACTATGGCTACACCTTC
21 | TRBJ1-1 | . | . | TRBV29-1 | CSVEDLHSRGRSGVTNTEAFF | TGCAGCGTTGAAGATCTTCATTCTCGAGGGCGTTCAGGGGTGACGAACACTGAAGCTTTCTTT
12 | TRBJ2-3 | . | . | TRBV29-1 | CSVSATTDTQYF | TGCAGCGTTTCGGCGACTACAGATACGCAGTATTTT
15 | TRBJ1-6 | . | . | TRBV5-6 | CASSVAGSRNSPLHF | TGTGCCAGCAGCGTGGCCGGGTCACGAAATTCACCCCTCCACTTT
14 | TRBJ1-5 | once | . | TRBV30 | CAWSPVKSGQPQHF | TGTGCCTGGAGCCCCGTGAAATCGGGTCAGCCCCAGCATTTT
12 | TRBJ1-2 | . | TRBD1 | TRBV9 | CASSAYRGGYTF | TGTGCCAGCAGCGCCTACAGGGGTGGCTACACCTTC
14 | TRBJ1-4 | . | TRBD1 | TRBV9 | CASSEGQGNEKLFF | TGTGCCAGCAGCGAAGGACAGGGTAATGAAAAACTGTTTTTT
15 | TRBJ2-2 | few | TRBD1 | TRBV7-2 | CASSLIQGATGELFF | TGTGCCAGCAGCTTAATACAGGGGGCAACCGGGGAGCTGTTTTTT
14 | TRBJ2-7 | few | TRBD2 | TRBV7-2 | CASSPLAGGYEQYF | TGTGCCAGCAGCCCTCTAGCGGGGGGGTACGAGCAGTACTTC
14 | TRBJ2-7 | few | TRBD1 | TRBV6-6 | CATNLRDRGLEQYF | TGTGCCACCAACCTCCGGGACAGGGGGCTCGAGCAGTACTTC
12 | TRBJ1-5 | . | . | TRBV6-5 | CASGRDNQPQHF | TGTGCCAGCGGACGGGACAATCAGCCCCAGCATTTT
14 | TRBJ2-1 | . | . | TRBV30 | CAWLRISSYNEQFF | TGTGCCTGGTTGCGGATAAGTTCCTACAATGAGCAGTTCTTC
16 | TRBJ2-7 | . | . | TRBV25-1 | CASTLPRGPRSYEQYF | TGTGCCAGCACCCTCCCGAGGGGCCCCCGCTCCTACGAGCAGTACTTC
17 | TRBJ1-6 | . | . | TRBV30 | CAWSVGRMGRGDSPLHF | TGTGCCTGGAGTGTAGGCCGTATGGGAAGAGGAGATTCACCCCTCCACTTT
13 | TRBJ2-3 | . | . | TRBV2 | CASSEDNTDTQYF | TGTGCCAGCAGTGAAGATAACACAGATACGCAGTATTTT
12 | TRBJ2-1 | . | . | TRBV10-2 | CASSGQDNEQFF | TGCGCCAGCAGTGGCCAGGACAATGAGCAGTTCTTC
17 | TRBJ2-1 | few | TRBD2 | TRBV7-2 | CASSPRTSGGNYNEQFF | TGTGCCAGCAGCCCACGAACTAGCGGGGGGAACTACAATGAGCAGTTCTTC
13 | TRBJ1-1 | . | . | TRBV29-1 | CSVQPLMGTEAFF | TGCAGCGTCCAACCCCTTATGGGGACTGAAGCTTTCTTT
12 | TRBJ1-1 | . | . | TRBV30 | CAWTKLGTEAFF | TGTGCCTGGACCAAGCTGGGCACTGAAGCTTTCTTT
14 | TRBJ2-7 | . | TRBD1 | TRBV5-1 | CASSVGQGVNEQYF | TGCGCCAGCAGCGTTGGACAGGGGGTGAACGAGCAGTACTTC
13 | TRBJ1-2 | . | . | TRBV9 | CASSLSAQGGYTF | TGTGCCAGCAGCCTATCCGCTCAGGGTGGCTACACCTTC
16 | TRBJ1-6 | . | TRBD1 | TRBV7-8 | CASSAGQSSYNSPLHF | TGTGCCAGCAGCGCGGGACAGAGCTCCTATAATTCACCCCTCCACTTT